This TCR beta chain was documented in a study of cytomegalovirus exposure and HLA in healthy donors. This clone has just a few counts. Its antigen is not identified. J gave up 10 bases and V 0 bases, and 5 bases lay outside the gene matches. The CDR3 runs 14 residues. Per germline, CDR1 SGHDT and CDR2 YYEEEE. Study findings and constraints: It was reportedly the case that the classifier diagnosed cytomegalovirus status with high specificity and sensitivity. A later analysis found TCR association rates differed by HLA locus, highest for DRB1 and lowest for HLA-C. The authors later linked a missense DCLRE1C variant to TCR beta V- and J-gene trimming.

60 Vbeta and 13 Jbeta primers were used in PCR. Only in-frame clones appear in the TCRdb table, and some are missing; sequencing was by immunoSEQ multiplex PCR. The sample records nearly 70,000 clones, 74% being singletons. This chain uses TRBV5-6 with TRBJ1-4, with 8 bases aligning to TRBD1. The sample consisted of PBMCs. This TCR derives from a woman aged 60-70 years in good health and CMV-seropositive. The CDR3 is CASSLGQGAGKLFF. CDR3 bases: TGTGCCAGCAGCTTGGGCCAGGGGGCAGGAAAACTGTTTTTT.